The 32 T cell receptor beta chains reported below all come from one sample, sequenced in a study of patients and donors after allogeneic stem cell transplantation. TCRdb ran MiXCR on the RT-PCR reads and lists one entry per CDR3 protein. The data contain over 150,000 distinct CDR3 sequences, approximately 31% of them singletons. Specimen: blood, either unsorted or a sorted T cell fraction (not recorded which). The source is a human donor who was either an allogeneic HSCT recipient or a stem cell or donor lymphocyte infusion donor (not recorded which). It is not recorded whose cells these are; they may come from a transplant donor.

Written as DNA, the CDR3 is TGCGCCAGCAGCTTGTGGACAGGGTTGGCAGATACGCAGTATTTT. Its protein product is CASSLWTGLADTQYF. The V call is TRBV5-1, the J call TRBJ2-3, with 8 bases aligning to TRBD1. In germline, CDR1 is SGHRS, CDR2 YFSETQ. This CDR3 region has 15 residues. V gave up 1 base and J gave up 4 bases; unmatched junction bases: 5.

There are a few counts of this clonotype. The rearrangement links TRBV6-5 to TRBJ1-6; D call uncertain. This CDR3 has 14 amino acids. The germline CDR1 and CDR2 sequences are MNHEY and SVGAGI. V was pared by 5 bases and J by 11 bases, with 16 bases between. The CDR3 coding sequence is TGTGCCAGCAGTCCCGAAGGCGGCTCTCCACCCCTCCACTTT. It is translated as CASSPEGGSPPLHF.

This clonotype has only a few counts. The chain carries TRBV9 and TRBJ2-5; no firm D call. Germline CDR1 reads SGDLS; CDR2 reads YYNGEE. V was pared by 0 bases and J by 4 bases, with 7 bases between. The CDR3 is 13 amino acids. DNA for the CDR3: TGTGCCAGCAGCGTAGGGCCCGGAGAGACCCAGTACTTC. It is translated as CASSVGPGETQYF.

The V gene is TRBV18, the J gene TRBJ2-1, with D possibly matching TRBD1 (6 bases). CDR1 is KGHSH, CDR2 LQKENI, per germline. The CDR3 has 14 residues. Trimming pared 3 bases from V and 1 base from J, leaving 7 bases between. The CDR3 nucleotides are TGTGCCAGCTCACCTCAGGGGTCCTACAATGAGCAGTTCTTC. It codes for CASSPQGSYNEQFF.

The chain links TRBV4-3 to TRBJ2-3; D unclear. Trimming cost V 4 bases and J 4 bases, with 12 bases left between them. This CDR3 comprises 14 residues. Germline CDR1 and CDR2: LGHNA and YSLEER. CDR3 amino acids: CASSPSLPPDTQYF. DNA for the CDR3: TGCGCCAGCAGCCCTTCTCTCCCCCCAGATACGCAGTATTTT.

The gene calls are TRBV7-2 and TRBJ1-6; 7 bases agree with TRBD1. The CDR3 length is 15 residues. The ends lost 5 bases at V and 5 bases at J; junction bases unmatched: 6. The germline V gene encodes CDR1 SGHTA and CDR2 FQGNSA. CDR3 protein: CASSLRDRDNSPLHF. The DNA of the CDR3 is TGTGCCAGCAGCCTCCGGGACAGAGATAATTCACCCCTCCACTTT.

This clonotype occurred a few times. The chain is built from TRBV12-3 or TRBV12-4 and TRBJ1-2, with D possibly being TRBD1 (6 bases). Trimming pared 6 bases from V and 2 bases from J, leaving 13 bases between. CDR3 length equals 14 residues. In nucleotides, the CDR3 is TGTGCCAGCAGCCACAGGGACATGAACTATGGCTACACCTTC. This translates into CASSHRDMNYGYTF.

The chain is built from TRBV12-3 or TRBV12-4 and TRBJ2-6, with D uncertain. The length of the CDR3 is 14 residues. The ends were cut back, 10 bases at V and 0 bases at J, with 10 bases in the middle. The CDR3 DNA reads as TGTGCCACGACCGACCTCTCTGGGGCCAACGTCCTGACTTTC. It yields the protein CATTDLSGANVLTF.

This chain's CDR3 is CASSLAQGRIDGYTF. The CDR3 DNA is TGTGCCAGCAGCTTAGCGCAGGGGCGGATTGATGGCTACACCTTC. The V gene is TRBV7-2, the J gene TRBJ1-2; D might be TRBD1 (6 bases). The CDR3 spans 15 residues. Germline V gene lookup returns CDR1 SGHTA and CDR2 FQGNSA. V was pared by 0 bases and J by 6 bases, with 14 bases between.

The table lists this clonotype with a few counts. The V and J genes are TRBV20-1 and TRBJ1-2; TRBD1 matches at 7 bases. Germline loops: CDR1 DFQATT, CDR2 SNEGSKA (reference sequence). The CDR3 runs 12 residues. The CDR3 DNA follows: TGCCGACCCCCCGGGACAGCTCATTCCTACACCTTC. Residues: CRPPGTAHSYTF.

The chain recombines TRBV6-6 with TRBJ1-2; unclear D gene. With 0 bases removed from V and 9 bases from J, the gap between germline ends came to 11 bases. Germline values: CDR1 MNHNY, CDR2 SVGAGI (reference sequence). The CDR3 is 13 amino acids. CDR3: CASSYSRQDRYTF. For the CDR3, the DNA is TGTGCCAGCAGTTACTCAAGGCAGGACCGCTACACCTTC.

The rearrangement joins TRBV5-1 to TRBJ2-1; 11 bases line up with TRBD2. Per the germline V gene, CDR1 is SGHRS and CDR2 is YFSETQ. Unmatched junction bases numbered 12, after V lost 4 bases and J lost 12 bases. This CDR3 is built from 15 residues. DNA for the CDR3: TGCGCCAGCAGCGCCCGTGGACTAGCGGGTGGGGGGCAGTTCTTC. This gives the protein CASSARGLAGGGQFF. Combining the CDR3 with reference TRBV5-1 and TRBJ2-1 gives the whole variable domain KAGVTQTPRYLIKTRGQQVTLSCSPISGHRSVSWYQQTPGQGLQFLFEYFSETQRNKGNFPGRFSGRQFSNSRSEMNVSTLELGDSALYLCASSARGLAGGGQFFGPGTRLTVL.

The CDR3 nucleotides read TGTGCCAGCAGAATGACCTTCGGGGAGACCCAGTACTTC. Encoded protein: CASRMTFGETQYF. The chain carries TRBV6-5 and TRBJ2-5; D call uncertain. CDR1 MNHEY and CDR2 SVGAGI come from the germline V gene. The CDR3 spans 13 residues. Trimming pared 6 bases from V and 5 bases from J, leaving 13 bases between.

The rearrangement uses TRBV4-3 and TRBJ2-1, with 10 bases aligning to TRBD2. Trimming removed 1 base from V and 11 bases from J; junction bases left unmatched: 8. Looked up from germline, CDR1 is LGHNA and CDR2 is YSLEER. The CDR3 runs 15 residues. The CDR3 DNA reads TGCGCCAGCAGCCAAGTCGGACTAGCGGCTCCCCAGCAGTTCTTC. Translating gives CASSQVGLAAPQQFF.

This clonotype was seen only a few times. One junction end disagrees with the germline gene, perhaps due to a read error. The chain combines TRBV6-2 or TRBV6-3 with TRBJ2-5, with D tentatively TRBD1 or TRBD2 (5 bases each). The CDR3 spans 13 residues. Germline loops: CDR1 MNHEY, CDR2 SVGEGT. The CDR3: CASSFPWDDRWNF. Here the CDR3 DNA reads TGTGCCAGCAGTTTTCCCTGGGACGATCGATGGAACTTC.

The chain carries TRBV3-1 and TRBJ2-5; the D gene is possibly TRBD1 (6 bases). Trimming shortened V by 4 bases and J by 2 bases, and 8 bases separated the two germline ends. This CDR3 is 13 amino acids long. Germline CDR1 reads LGHDT; CDR2 reads YNNKEL (reference sequence). The CDR3 is CASSLQGQETQYF. The CDR3 DNA is TGTGCCAGCAGCCTTCAGGGGCAAGAGACCCAGTACTTC.

The CDR3: CASSSRDRGSGDEQFF. CDR3 DNA sequence: TGTGCCAGCAGCTCCAGGGACAGGGGGAGCGGAGATGAGCAGTTCTTC. The chain combines TRBV7-2 with TRBJ2-1, with 11 bases lining up with TRBD1. Germline assignment: CDR1 SGHTA and CDR2 FQGNSA. V lost 4 bases to trimming and J lost 8 bases; unmatched junction nucleotides: 10. The CDR3 totals 16 residues.

This clonotype was counted a few times. This sequence joins TRBV27 and TRBJ2-7, with 8 positions matching TRBD1. The CDR3 length is 15 residues. CDR1 is MNHEY, CDR2 SMNVEV, per germline (reference sequence). V lost 5 bases and J lost 0; bases outside the gene matches: 6. The chain's CDR3 is CASSLTGVRSYEQYF. The CDR3 nucleotides read TGTGCCAGCAGTCTGACAGGGGTTCGCTCCTACGAGCAGTACTTC.

This chain connects TRBV11-1 to TRBJ2-1, with TRBD2 matching over 9 bases. V was pared by 6 bases and J by 6 bases, with 9 bases of the junction left unmatched. Germline values: CDR1 SGHAT, CDR2 FQDESV (reference sequence). The CDR3 extends over 15 amino acids. For the CDR3, the DNA is TGTGCCAGCAGGTCGGGCGGGAGGGCTCCCAATGAGCAGTTCTTC. It is translated as CASRSGGRAPNEQFF. Full variable domain (rest looked up from reference TRBV11-1 and TRBJ2-1): EAEVAQSPRYKITEKSQAVAFWCDPISGHATLYWYRQILGQGPELLVQFQDESVVDDSQLPKDRFSAERLKGVDSTLKIQPAELGDSAMYLCASRSGGRAPNEQFFGPGTRLTVL.

The table lists this clonotype with a few counts. The chain joins TRBV6-6 to TRBJ1-1, with a possible D match to TRBD1 (5 bases). V gave up 6 bases and J gave up 0 bases, with 17 bases separating them. Germline CDR1 MNHNY, CDR2 SVGAGI (reference sequence). The CDR3 sequence is 16 residues long. The CDR3, as DNA: TGTGCCAGCAGGCCTTGGGACGGCAAAATGAACACTGAAGCTTTCTTT. It encodes CASRPWDGKMNTEAFF.

There are a few counts of this clonotype. Written as DNA, the CDR3 is TGTGCCAGCAGTTTAGGGCAGGGGGCAAGCAATCAGCCCCAGCATTTT. Translating it yields CASSLGQGASNQPQHF. This chain joins TRBV28 and TRBJ1-5; 8 bases align to TRBD1. The CDR3 contains 16 residues. V dropped 2 bases and J dropped 1; count of bases not matched to a gene: 4. Per germline, CDR1 MDHEN and CDR2 SYDVKM.

This clonotype was counted between two and nine times. The gene calls are TRBV12-3 or TRBV12-4 and TRBJ2-7; D unclear. With 4 bases removed from V and 3 bases from J, the gap between germline ends came to 10 bases. The CDR3 has 13 residues. CDR3 residues: CASSSQLGYEQYF. For the CDR3, the DNA is TGTGCCAGCAGTTCCCAATTAGGCTACGAGCAGTACTTC.

This chain links TRBV6-2 or TRBV6-3 with TRBJ2-2, with no clear D. From germline, CDR1 is MNHEY and CDR2 SVGEGT. The CDR3 is 16 residues long. V was pared by 0 bases and J by 5 bases, with 13 bases between. The CDR3: CASSYSMAGLTGELFF. The CDR3 DNA reads as TGTGCCAGCAGTTACTCGATGGCAGGTTTGACCGGGGAGCTGTTTTTT.

The rearrangement links TRBV5-1 to TRBJ2-1, with a possible D match to TRBD2 (5 bases). This CDR3 has 14 residues. CDR1 is SGHRS and CDR2 is YFSETQ in the germline V gene. V was trimmed by 4 bases and J by 5 bases, leaving 13 bases between them. CDR3 DNA: TGCGCCAGCAGCCTGAGGACTGGAAACAATGAGCAGTTCTTC. Translated: CASSLRTGNNEQFF.

The rearrangement links TRBV6-1 to TRBJ2-7; the match to TRBD1 covers 8 bases. This CDR3 is built from 15 residues. Germline values: CDR1 MNHNS, CDR2 SASEGT. V was clipped by 6 bases and J by 1 base; unmatched bases: 8. The CDR3 DNA reads as TGTGCCAGCAGCGAACGACAGGGGAAATCCTACGAGCAGTACTTC. This sequence encodes CASSERQGKSYEQYF.

V and J are TRBV7-9 and TRBJ2-7, with D possibly being TRBD2 (6 bases). The CDR3 is 14 amino acids. Germline CDR1 is SEHNR and CDR2 is FQNEAQ (reference sequence). Trimming took 3 bases from V and 3 from J, leaving 12 bases between them. The DNA for the CDR3 is TGTGCCAGCAGCTTCGGGGGAATGGGCTACGAGCAGTACTTC. As protein: CASSFGGMGYEQYF. Complete variable domain (other parts from reference TRBV7-9 and TRBJ2-7): DTGVSQNPRHKITKRGQNVTFRCDPISEHNRLYWYRQTLGQGPEFLTYFQNEAQLEKSRLLSDRFSAERPKGSFSTLEIQRTEQGDSAMYLCASSFGGMGYEQYFGPGTRLTVT.

CDR3 nucleotides: TGCAGCGTTGAAGATTTAGGGGGCAGGGACGAGCAGTACTTC. Its protein is CSVEDLGGRDEQYF. The J gene is TRBJ2-7, the V gene TRBV29-1; TRBD1 matches at 7 bases. Germline V CDR1 and CDR2: SQVTM, ANQGSEA. The CDR3 is 14 residues long. V shed 0 bases, J shed 5 bases, and the junction held 7 bases outside the gene matches.

There are many counts of this clonotype. The V call is TRBV12-3 or TRBV12-4, the J call TRBJ1-3; 12 bases map to TRBD1. The CDR3 spans 17 residues. The V gene end was trimmed by 4 bases and the J gene end by 1 base; junction bases not matched to a gene: 5. This CDR3 reads CASSSPGQGASGNTIYF. Here the CDR3 DNA reads TGTGCCAGCAGTTCTCCGGGACAGGGGGCGTCTGGAAACACCATATATTTT.

The chain employs TRBV3-1 and TRBJ1-2; no clear D. The CDR3 is 13 residues long. Germline V gene lookup returns CDR1 LGHDT and CDR2 YNNKEL (reference sequence). Trimming shortened V by 4 bases and J by 3 bases, and 9 bases separated the two germline ends. The CDR3 spells CASSPYGHYGYTF. The CDR3 DNA reads TGTGCCAGCAGCCCTTACGGACACTATGGCTACACCTTC.

The chain combines TRBV20-1 with TRBJ2-7; D is perhaps TRBD2 (6 bases). The ends were cut back, 5 bases at V and 4 bases at J, with 15 bases in the middle. CDR3 size: 13 residues. CDR1 and CDR2 (germline): DFQATT, SNEGSKA (reference sequence). The CDR3 region is CSARLVGGYEQYF. CDR3 DNA sequence: TGCAGTGCTCGACTAGTTGGAGGTTACGAGCAGTACTTC.

This clonotype was seen a handful of times. The V gene is TRBV5-1, the J gene TRBJ2-7; 9 bases line up with TRBD2. Germline V gives CDR1 SGHRS, CDR2 YFSETQ. V lost 3 bases, J lost 3 bases, and 7 bases stayed unmatched. The CDR3 sequence is 15 residues long. CDR3 region: CASSSGTSKHYEQYF. The CDR3 coding sequence is TGCGCCAGCAGCTCAGGGACTAGCAAGCACTACGAGCAGTACTTC.

This clonotype has only a few counts. The rearrangement links TRBV24-1 to TRBJ2-7; D call uncertain. Trimming took off 3 bases at V and 4 bases at J, with 6 bases between the two ends. CDR1 KGHDR and CDR2 SFDVKD come from the germline V gene. The CDR3 consists of 12 residues. CDR3 protein: CATSDNGYEQYF. CDR3 in DNA: TGTGCCACCAGTGATAATGGTTACGAGCAGTACTTC.